This T cell receptor beta chain was sequenced during a study of T-cell memory formation after mild COVID-19. General study results and limits: There were some responding clones in pre-infection memory, which suggested that cross-reactive memory had joined.

TCRdb analysed the 5' RACE reads with MiXCR anew, one entry per CDR3 protein. In the table there are 250,000 to 350,000 distinct CDR3 sequences, approximately 16% of which are singletons. The germline V gene encodes CDR1 SGHRS and CDR2 YFSETQ. The CDR3 loop spans 16 amino acids. V lost 5 bases and J lost 4; bases outside the gene matches: 11. About this clonotype: The antigen is not known.

This chain connects TRBV5-1 to TRBJ2-5, with TRBD1 matching over 10 bases. This clonotype was obtained from a man between 18 and 35 years old who had mild COVID-19 (a few samples of this study predate the infection). Cell type and time point are not known. Sequencing was carried out using PBMCs or a T cell subset sorted from them (not recorded which). The CDR3 protein is CASREGSGQGIETQYF. The DNA of the CDR3 is TGCGCCAGCAGGGAAGGTTCGGGACAGGGGATAGAGACCCAGTACTTC.